These T cell receptor beta chains were read from a single sample in a study of CD8+CD57+ T cells in acquired aplastic anemia. TCRdb processed the reads anew with MiXCR; each CDR3 protein has one entry. The sample consists of about 270,000 distinct CDR3 sequences, around three fifths of them appearing once. Sequenced material: sorted CD4+, CD8+, or CD8+CD57+ T cells (not recorded which) from PBMCs. The receptor set was obtained from a human donor with severe aplastic anemia or a healthy control (not recorded which). CDR3s include the opening cysteine and the closing phenylalanine or tryptophan. The order of the fields is J gene, D gene, clone size, V gene, CDR3 DNA, CDR3 protein. The D gene is left open where the match is weak. The listing skips clone size in some rows; elsewhere it reads once, few, many or a size class.

>TRBJ2-1|.|few|TRBV7-9
TGTGCCAGCAGCCCCCGCCTGGAGATGCGCAACAATGAGCAGTTCTTC
CASSPRLEMRNNEQFF
>TRBJ2-5|.|.|TRBV2
TGTGCCAGCAGTGAAGGGCGAGCAGTCCGGGAGACCCAGTACTTC
CASSEGRAVRETQYF
>TRBJ2-5|.|few|TRBV7-9
TGTGCCAGCAGCTCAGGGTTGTGGGAGACCCAGTACTTC
CASSSGLWETQYF
>TRBJ1-1|.|.|TRBV20-1
TGCAGTGCTAGAGATAGTCGCGGGGGGAACACTGAGGCTTTCTTT
CSARDSRGGNTEAFF
>TRBJ1-5|.|.|TRBV7-3
TGTGCCAGCGGTACGGGAGGGACTCAGCCCCAGCATTTT
CASGTGGTQPQHF
>TRBJ2-3|.|.|TRBV24-1
TGTGCCACCAGTGACCCCGCCATAGATACGCAGTATTTT
CATSDPAIDTQYF
>TRBJ2-7|TRBD1|.|TRBV11-1
TGTGCCAGCAGTCTCGACGGACAGGTCCACGAGCAGTATTTC
CASSLDGQVHEQYF
>TRBJ1-2|.|.|TRBV20-1
TGCAGTGCTGACCCGAGAGGGACCGACTATGGCTACACCTTC
CSADPRGTDYGYTF
>TRBJ2-7|TRBD1|.|TRBV2
TGTGCCAGCAGTGTCCGGGACAGAAGCCTCTACGAGCAGTACTTC
CASSVRDRSLYEQYF
>TRBJ1-6|.|.|TRBV14
TGTGCCAGCAGCCAAGTCCCTCCAGGGTCGAATTCACCCCTCCACTTT
CASSQVPPGSNSPLHF
>TRBJ2-1|.|.|TRBV19
TGTGCCAGTAGTATATTGCCCCTAACCAGCTCCTACAATGAGCAGTTCTTC
CASSILPLTSSYNEQFF
>TRBJ1-1|TRBD1|once|TRBV15
TGTGCCACCAGTGGACAGGGCGCGTGGACTGAAGCTTTCTTT
CATSGQGAWTEAFF
>TRBJ1-1|.|.|TRBV7-9
TGTGCCAGCAGCTCCCCATCCCTGAACACTGAAGCTTTCTTT
CASSSPSLNTEAFF
>TRBJ2-5|.|many|TRBV6-1
TGTGCCAGCAGCGAAGGCTGGGGTCGAGAGACCCAGTACTTC
CASSEGWGRETQYF
>TRBJ2-5|TRBD2|few|TRBV24-1
TGTGCCACCAGTGACCGTAGCGGGGGGAAAGAGACCCAGTACTTC
CATSDRSGGKETQYF
>TRBJ1-2|TRBD1|many|TRBV10-3
TGTGCCACCGGGGGAAGAGGGGGCGGGTATGGCTACACCTTC
CATGGRGGGYGYTF
>TRBJ2-2|TRBD2|.|TRBV10-3
TGTGCCGTCGATAGCGGGGCCCCGAACACCGGGGAGCTGTTTTTT
CAVDSGAPNTGELFF
>TRBJ2-3|.|.|TRBV19
TGTGCCAGTAGTATTGCCGCGGGGAACACAGATACGCAGTATTTT
CASSIAAGNTDTQYF
>TRBJ2-5|.|few|TRBV7-9
TGTGCCAGCACTGCCCAAGAGACCCAGTACTTC
CASTAQETQYF
>TRBJ1-6|TRBD1|.|TRBV7-8
TGTGCCAGCAGCTCGGGACAGGGACAGAGGTCACCCCTCCACTTT
CASSSGQGQRSPLHF
>TRBJ1-2|.|many|TRBV5-6
.
CASSLVGTGNTF
>TRBJ1-2|.|many|TRBV30
TGTGCCTGGAGTCCGGACGGGAGGGGTCAGGGCTACACCTTC
CAWSPDGRGQGYTF
>TRBJ2-7|.|few|TRBV24-1
TGTGCCACCAGTGAGGTTGGAATTGGTCCAATCAGTTTCTACTTC
CATSEVGIGPISFYF
>TRBJ1-1|.|.|TRBV20-1
TGCAGTGCTAGAAAGTTTGGCAGGGGAACTGAAGCTTTCTTT
CSARKFGRGTEAFF
>TRBJ2-7|.|few|TRBV19
TGTGCCAGTAAGGCCTTCGAGCAGTACTTC
CASKAFEQYF
>TRBJ2-5|.|once|TRBV20-1
TGCAGTGCTAGAGATGAGAGCGCCCAAGAGACCCAGTACTTC
CSARDESAQETQYF
>TRBJ2-7|TRBD2|.|TRBV9
TGTGCCAGCAGCGTAGGACCGGGACTAGCGGGGCCCTCCTACGAGCAGTACTTC
CASSVGPGLAGPSYEQYF